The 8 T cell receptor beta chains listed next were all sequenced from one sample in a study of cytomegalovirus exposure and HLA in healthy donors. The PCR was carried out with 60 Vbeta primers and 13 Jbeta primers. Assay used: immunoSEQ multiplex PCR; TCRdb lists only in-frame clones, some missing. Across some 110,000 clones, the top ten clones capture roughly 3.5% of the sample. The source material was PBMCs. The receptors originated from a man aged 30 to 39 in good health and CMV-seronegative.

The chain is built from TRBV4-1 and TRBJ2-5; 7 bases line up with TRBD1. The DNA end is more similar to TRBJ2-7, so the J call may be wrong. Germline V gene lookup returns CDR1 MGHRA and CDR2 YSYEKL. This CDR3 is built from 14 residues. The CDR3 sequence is CASSQGTGNYEQYF. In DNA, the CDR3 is TGCGCCAGCAGCCAAGGGACAGGAAACTACGAGCAGTACTTC.

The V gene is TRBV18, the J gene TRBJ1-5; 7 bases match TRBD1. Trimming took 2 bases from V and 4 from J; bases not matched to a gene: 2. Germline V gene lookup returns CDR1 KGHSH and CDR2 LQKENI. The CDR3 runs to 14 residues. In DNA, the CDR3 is TGTGCCAGCTCACCAGACAGGGATAATCAGCCCCAGCATTTT. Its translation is CASSPDRDNQPQHF. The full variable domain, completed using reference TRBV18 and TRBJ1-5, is NAGVMQNPRHLVRRRGQEARLRCSPMKGHSHVYWYRQLPEEGLKFMVYLQKENIIDESGMPKERFSAEFPKEGPSILRIQQVVRGDSAAYFCASSPDRDNQPQHFGDGTRLSIL.

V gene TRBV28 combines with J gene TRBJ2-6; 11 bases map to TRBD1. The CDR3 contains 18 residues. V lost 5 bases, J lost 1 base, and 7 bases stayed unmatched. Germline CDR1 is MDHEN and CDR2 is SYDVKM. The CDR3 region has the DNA TGTGCCAGCAGTCTGAGGACAGGGGGCTGGTCTGGGGCCAACGTCCTGACTTTC. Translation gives CASSLRTGGWSGANVLTF.

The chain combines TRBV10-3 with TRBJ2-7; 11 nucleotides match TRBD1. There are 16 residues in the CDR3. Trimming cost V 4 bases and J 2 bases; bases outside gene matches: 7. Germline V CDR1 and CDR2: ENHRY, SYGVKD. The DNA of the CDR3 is TGTGCCATCAGTGGTGGACCGGGACAGGGGGCCTACGAGCAGTACTTC. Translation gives CAISGGPGQGAYEQYF.

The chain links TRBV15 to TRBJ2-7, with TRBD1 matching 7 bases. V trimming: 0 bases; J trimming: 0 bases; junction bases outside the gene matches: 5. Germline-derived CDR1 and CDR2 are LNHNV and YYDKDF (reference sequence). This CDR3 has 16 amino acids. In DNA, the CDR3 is TGTGCCACCAGCAGAGATAGCGCAGGGGGCTCCTACGAGCAGTACTTC. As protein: CATSRDSAGGSYEQYF. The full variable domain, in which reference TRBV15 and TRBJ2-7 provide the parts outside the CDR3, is DAMVIQNPRYQVTQFGKPVTLSCSQTLNHNVMYWYQQKSSQAPKLLFHYYDKDFNNEADTPDNFQSRRPNTSFCFLDIRSPGLGDTAMYLCATSRDSAGGSYEQYFGPGTRLTVT.

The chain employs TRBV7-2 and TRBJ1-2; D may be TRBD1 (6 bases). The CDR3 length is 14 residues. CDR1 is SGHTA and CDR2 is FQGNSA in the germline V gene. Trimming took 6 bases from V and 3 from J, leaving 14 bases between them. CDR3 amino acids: CASSPEGGYYGYTF. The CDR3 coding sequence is TGTGCCAGCAGTCCAGAAGGGGGATACTATGGCTACACCTTC.

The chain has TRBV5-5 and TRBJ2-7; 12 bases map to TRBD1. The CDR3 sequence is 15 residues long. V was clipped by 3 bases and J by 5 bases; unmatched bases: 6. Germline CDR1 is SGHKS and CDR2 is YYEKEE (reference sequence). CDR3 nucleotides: TGTGCCAGCAGCTGGTGGGGACAGGGGGCGGACGAGCAGTACTTC. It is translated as CASSWWGQGADEQYF.

For the CDR3, the DNA is TGCGCCAGCAGCCCAGGGGCTAGCGGGGGGTCTTACACAGATACGCAGTATTTT. It yields the protein CASSPGASGGSYTDTQYF. V usage is TRBV4-1 and J usage is TRBJ2-3, with 11 bases aligning to TRBD2. The germline V gene has CDR1 MGHRA and CDR2 YSYEKL. With V trimmed by 4 bases and J by 2 bases, 11 bases remained unmatched. The CDR3 runs 18 residues.